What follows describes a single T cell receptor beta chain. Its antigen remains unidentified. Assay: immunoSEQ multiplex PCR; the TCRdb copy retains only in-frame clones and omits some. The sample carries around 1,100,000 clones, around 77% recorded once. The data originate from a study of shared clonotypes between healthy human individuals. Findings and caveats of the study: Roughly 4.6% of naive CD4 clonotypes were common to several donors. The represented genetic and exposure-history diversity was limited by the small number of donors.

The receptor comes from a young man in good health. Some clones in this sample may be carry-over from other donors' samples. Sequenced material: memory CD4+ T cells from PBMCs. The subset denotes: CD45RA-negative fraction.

This CDR3 reads CASSSGTVRTEAFF. DNA for the CDR3: TGTGCCAGCAGTTCGGGGACGGTTCGCACTGAAGCTTTCTTT. The chain links TRBV27 to TRBJ1-1; D perhaps matches TRBD1 (5 bases). CDR3 length: 14 residues. Germline lookup yields CDR1 MNHEY and CDR2 SMNVEV (reference sequence). V was pared by 4 bases and J by 4 bases, with 13 bases between.